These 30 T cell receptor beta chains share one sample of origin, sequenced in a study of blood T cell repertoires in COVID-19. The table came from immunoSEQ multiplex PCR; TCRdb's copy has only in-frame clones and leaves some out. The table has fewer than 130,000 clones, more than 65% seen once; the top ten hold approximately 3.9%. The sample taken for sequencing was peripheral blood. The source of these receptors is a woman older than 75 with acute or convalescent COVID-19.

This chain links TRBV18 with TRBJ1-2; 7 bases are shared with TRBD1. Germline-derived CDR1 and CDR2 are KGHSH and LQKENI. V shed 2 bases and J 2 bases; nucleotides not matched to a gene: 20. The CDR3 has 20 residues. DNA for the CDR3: TGTGCCAGCTCACCAAGGGCTTTTTTAGGACAGGACTCCCGCAACTATGGCTACACCTTC. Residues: CASSPRAFLGQDSRNYGYTF. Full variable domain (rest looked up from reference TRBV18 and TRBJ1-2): NAGVMQNPRHLVRRRGQEARLRCSPMKGHSHVYWYRQLPEEGLKFMVYLQKENIIDESGMPKERFSAEFPKEGPSILRIQQVVRGDSAAYFCASSPRAFLGQDSRNYGYTFGSGTRLTVV.

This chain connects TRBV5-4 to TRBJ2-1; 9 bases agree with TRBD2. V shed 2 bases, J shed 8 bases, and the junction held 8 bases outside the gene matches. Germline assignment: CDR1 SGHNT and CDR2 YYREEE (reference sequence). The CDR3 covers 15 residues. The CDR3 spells CASSLGGGGNDEQFF. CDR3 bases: TGTGCCAGCAGCTTAGGCGGGGGGGGAAATGATGAGCAGTTCTTC.

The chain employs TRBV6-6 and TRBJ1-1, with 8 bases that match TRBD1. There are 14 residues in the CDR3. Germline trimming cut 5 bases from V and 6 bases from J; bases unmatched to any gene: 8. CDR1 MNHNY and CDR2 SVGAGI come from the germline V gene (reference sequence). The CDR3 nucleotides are TGTGCCAGCAGTGACGGACAGGGAGGTCCTGAAGCTTTCTTT. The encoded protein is CASSDGQGGPEAFF.

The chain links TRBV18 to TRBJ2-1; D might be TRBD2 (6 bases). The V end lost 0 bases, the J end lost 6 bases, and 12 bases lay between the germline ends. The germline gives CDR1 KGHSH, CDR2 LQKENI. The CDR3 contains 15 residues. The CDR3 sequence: CASSPPYPGGNEQFF. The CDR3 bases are TGTGCCAGCTCACCACCTTACCCCGGGGGCAATGAGCAGTTCTTC.

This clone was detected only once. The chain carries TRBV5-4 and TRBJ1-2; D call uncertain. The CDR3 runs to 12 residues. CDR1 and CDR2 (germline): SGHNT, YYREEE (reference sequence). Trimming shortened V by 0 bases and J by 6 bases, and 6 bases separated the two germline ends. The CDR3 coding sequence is TGTGCCAGCAGCTTGGGTCCCGATGGCTACACCTTC. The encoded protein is CASSLGPDGYTF. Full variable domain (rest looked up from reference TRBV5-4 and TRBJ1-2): ETGVTQSPTHLIKTRGQQVTLRCSSQSGHNTVSWYQQALGQGPQFIFQYYREEENGRGNFPPRFSGLQFPNYSSELNVNALELDDSALYLCASSLGPDGYTFGSGTRLTVV.

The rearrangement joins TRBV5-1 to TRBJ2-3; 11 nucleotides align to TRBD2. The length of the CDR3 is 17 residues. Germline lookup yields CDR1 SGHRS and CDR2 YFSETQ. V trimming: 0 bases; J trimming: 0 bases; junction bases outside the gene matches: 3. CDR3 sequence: CASSLGLAGSSTDTQYF. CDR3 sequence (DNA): TGCGCCAGCAGCTTGGGACTAGCGGGGTCTAGCACAGATACGCAGTATTTT.

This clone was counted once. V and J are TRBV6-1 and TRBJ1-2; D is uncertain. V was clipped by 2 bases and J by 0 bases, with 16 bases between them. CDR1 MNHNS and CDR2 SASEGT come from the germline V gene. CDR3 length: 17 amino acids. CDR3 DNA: TGTGCCAGCAGTGAACTTCGGACTGGGCTAGCTAACTATGGCTACACCTTC. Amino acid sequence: CASSELRTGLANYGYTF.

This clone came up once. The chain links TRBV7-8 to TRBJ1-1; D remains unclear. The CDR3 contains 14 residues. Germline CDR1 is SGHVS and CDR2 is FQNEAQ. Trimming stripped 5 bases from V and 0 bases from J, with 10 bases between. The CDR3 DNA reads TGTGCCAGCAGCCTCCAGGAAATGAACACTGAAGCTTTCTTT. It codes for CASSLQEMNTEAFF.

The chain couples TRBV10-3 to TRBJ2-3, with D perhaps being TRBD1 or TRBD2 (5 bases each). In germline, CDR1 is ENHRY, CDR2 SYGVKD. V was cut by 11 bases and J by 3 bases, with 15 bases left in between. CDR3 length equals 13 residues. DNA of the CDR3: TGTGCCTCCAGGGAGTTCGGGACAGATACGCAGTATTTT. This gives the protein CASREFGTDTQYF.

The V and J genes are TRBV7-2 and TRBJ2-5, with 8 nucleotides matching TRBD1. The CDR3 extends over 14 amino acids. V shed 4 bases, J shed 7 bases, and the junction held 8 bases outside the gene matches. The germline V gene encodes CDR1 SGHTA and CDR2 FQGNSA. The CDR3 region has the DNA TGTGCCAGCAGCTCAGCAGGGGGCGCAGGGACCCAGTACTTC. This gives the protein CASSSAGGAGTQYF.

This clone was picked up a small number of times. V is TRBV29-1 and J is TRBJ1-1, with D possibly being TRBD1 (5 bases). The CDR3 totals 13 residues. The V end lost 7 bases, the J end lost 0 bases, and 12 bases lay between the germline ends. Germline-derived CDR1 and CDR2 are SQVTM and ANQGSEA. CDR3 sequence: CSGVGPMNTEAFF. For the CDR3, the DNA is TGCAGCGGGGTGGGGCCCATGAACACTGAAGCTTTCTTT.

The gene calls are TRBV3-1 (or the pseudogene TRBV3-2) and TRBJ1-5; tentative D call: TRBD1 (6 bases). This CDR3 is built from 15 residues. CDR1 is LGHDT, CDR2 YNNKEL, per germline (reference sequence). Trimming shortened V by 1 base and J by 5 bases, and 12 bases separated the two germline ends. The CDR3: CASSQGTGTDQPQHF. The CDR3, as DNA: TGTGCCAGCAGCCAAGGCACAGGGACCGATCAGCCCCAGCATTTT.

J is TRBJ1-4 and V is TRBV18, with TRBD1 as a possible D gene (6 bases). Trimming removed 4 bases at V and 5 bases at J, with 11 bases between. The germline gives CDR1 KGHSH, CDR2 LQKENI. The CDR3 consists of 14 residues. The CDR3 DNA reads TGTGCCAGCTCACTACAGGGAAGAAATGAAAAACTGTTTTTT. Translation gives CASSLQGRNEKLFF. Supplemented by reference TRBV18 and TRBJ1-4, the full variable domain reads NAGVMQNPRHLVRRRGQEARLRCSPMKGHSHVYWYRQLPEEGLKFMVYLQKENIIDESGMPKERFSAEFPKEGPSILRIQQVVRGDSAAYFCASSLQGRNEKLFFGSGTQLSVL.

The CDR3 DNA reads TGTGCCAGCAGCCGTAACGGCGGGGACGGCACAGATACGCAGTATTTT. Translated, it gives CASSRNGGDGTDTQYF. This chain uses TRBV3-1 (or the pseudogene TRBV3-2) with TRBJ2-3; a possible D gene is TRBD2 (6 bases). CDR3 length equals 16 residues. The germline V gene encodes CDR1 LGHDT and CDR2 YNNKEL (reference sequence). Trimming removed 4 bases from V and 1 base from J, with 15 bases in between.

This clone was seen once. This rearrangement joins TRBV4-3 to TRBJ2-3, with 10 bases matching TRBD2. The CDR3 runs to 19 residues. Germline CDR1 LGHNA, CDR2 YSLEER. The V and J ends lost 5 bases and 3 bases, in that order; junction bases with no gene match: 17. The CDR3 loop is CASSDRPTRASGRTDTQYF. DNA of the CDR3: TGCGCCAGCAGCGACAGACCCACTAGAGCTAGCGGGAGAACAGATACGCAGTATTTT.

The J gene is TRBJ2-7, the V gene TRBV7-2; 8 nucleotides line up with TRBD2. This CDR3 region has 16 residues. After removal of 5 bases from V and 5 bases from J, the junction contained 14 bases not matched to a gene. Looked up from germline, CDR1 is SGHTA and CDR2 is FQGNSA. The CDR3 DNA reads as TGTGCCAGCAGCACGCAGGGGAGCGGGAGTGGGCACGAGCAGTACTTC. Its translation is CASSTQGSGSGHEQYF.

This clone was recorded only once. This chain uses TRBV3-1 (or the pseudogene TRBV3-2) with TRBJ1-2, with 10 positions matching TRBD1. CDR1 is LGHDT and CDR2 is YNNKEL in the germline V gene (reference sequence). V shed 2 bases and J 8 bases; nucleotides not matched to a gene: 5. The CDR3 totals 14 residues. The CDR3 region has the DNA TGTGCCAGCAGCCAATGGGACAGGGGTGGCGGCTACACCTTC. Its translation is CASSQWDRGGGYTF.

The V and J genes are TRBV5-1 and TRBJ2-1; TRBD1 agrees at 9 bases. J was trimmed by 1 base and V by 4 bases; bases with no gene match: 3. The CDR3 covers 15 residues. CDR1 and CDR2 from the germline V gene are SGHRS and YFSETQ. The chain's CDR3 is CASSRDRVSYNEQFF. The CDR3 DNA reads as TGCGCCAGCAGCCGGGACAGGGTGTCCTACAATGAGCAGTTCTTC.

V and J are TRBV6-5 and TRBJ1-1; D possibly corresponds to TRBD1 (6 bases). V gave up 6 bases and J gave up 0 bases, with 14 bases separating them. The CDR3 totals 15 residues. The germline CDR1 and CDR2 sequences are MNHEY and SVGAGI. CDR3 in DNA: TGTGCCAGCAGACCTCAGGGGCTCATGAACACTGAAGCTTTCTTT. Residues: CASRPQGLMNTEAFF.

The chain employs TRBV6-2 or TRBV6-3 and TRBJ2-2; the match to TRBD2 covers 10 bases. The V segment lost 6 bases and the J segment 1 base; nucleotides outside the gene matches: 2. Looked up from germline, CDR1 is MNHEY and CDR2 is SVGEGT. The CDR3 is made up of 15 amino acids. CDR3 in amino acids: CASSGLAENTGELFF. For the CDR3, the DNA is TGTGCCAGCAGCGGACTAGCGGAGAACACCGGGGAGCTGTTTTTT.

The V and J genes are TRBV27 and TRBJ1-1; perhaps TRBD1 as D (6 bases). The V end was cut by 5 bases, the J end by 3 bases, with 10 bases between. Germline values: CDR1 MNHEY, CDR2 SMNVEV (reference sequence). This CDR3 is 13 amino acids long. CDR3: CASSKQGDTEAFF. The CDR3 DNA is TGTGCCAGCAGTAAACAGGGTGACACTGAAGCTTTCTTT.

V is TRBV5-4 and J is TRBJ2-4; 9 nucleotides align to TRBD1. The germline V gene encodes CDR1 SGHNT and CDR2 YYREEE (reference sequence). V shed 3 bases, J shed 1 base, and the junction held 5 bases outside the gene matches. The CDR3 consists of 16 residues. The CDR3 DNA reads TGTGCCAGCAGCTCGGGACAGGGCGAGGCCAAAAACATTCAGTACTTC. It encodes CASSSGQGEAKNIQYF.

CDR3 loop: CASRPTLAPSTDTQYF. The CDR3 region has the DNA TGTGCCAGCAGGCCTACCCTAGCGCCTAGCACAGATACGCAGTATTTT. V is TRBV7-6 and J is TRBJ2-3, with D maybe TRBD2 (6 bases). V lost 6 bases and J 0 bases, leaving 16 bases between the germline ends. CDR1 SGHVS and CDR2 FNYEAQ come from the germline V gene. The CDR3 sequence is 16 residues long.

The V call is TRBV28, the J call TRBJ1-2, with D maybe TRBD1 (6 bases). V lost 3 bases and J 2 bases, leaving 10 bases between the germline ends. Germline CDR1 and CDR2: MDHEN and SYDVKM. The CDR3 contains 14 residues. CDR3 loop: CASSFFRGNYGYTF. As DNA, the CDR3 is TGTGCCAGCAGTTTCTTTAGGGGGAACTATGGCTACACCTTC.

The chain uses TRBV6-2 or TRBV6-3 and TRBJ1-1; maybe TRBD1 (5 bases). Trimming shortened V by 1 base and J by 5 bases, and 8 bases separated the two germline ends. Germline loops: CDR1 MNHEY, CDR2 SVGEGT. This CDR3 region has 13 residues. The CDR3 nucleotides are TGTGCCAGCAGTTACTTGAGGACAACTGAAGCTTTCTTT. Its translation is CASSYLRTTEAFF.

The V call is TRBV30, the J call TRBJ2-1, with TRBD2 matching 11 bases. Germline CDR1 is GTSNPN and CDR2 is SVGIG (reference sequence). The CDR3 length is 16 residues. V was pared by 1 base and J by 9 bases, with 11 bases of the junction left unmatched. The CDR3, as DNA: TGTGCCTGGAGTGCCAAACTAGCGGGGGTGCGTGGTGAGCAGTTCTTC. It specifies CAWSAKLAGVRGEQFF.

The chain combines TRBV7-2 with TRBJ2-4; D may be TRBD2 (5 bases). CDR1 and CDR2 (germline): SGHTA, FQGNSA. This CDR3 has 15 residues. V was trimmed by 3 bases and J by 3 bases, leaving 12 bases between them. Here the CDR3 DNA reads TGTGCCAGCAGCTTGGTGGGAGTGGTCAAAAACATTCAGTACTTC. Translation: CASSLVGVVKNIQYF.

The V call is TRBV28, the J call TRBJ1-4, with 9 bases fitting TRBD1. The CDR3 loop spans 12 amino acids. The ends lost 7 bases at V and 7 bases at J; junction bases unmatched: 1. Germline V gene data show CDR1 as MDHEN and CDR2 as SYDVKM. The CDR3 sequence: CASTGQGEKLFF. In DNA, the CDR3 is TGTGCCAGCACGGGACAGGGTGAAAAACTGTTTTTT.

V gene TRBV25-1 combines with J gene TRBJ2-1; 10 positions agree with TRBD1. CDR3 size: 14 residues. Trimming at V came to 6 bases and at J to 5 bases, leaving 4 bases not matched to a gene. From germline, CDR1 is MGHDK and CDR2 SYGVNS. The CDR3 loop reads CASSRDRGHNEQFF. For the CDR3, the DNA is TGTGCCAGCAGCCGGGACAGGGGACACAATGAGCAGTTCTTC.

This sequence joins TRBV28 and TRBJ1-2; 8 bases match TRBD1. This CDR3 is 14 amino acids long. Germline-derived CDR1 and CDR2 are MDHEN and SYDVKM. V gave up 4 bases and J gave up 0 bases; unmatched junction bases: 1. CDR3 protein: CASSWGQANYGYTF. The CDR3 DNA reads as TGTGCCAGCAGTTGGGGACAGGCTAACTATGGCTACACCTTC.